The clone carrying this T cell receptor (beta chain) was seen many times. The target antigen is unknown. This specimen belongs to a study of CD8 T cells in ankylosing spondylitis. General observations from the study: Ankylosing spondylitis blood appeared to be characterized by a TCR beta motif of under 10 highly homologous variants. Existing reports had already noted some motif variants in reactive arthritis synovial fluid and blood.

TCRdb reanalysed the 5' RACE reads using MiXCR and keeps one entry per CDR3 protein. The sample has roughly 100,000 distinct CDR3 sequences, about 8.5% seen once. This CDR3 comprises 16 residues. After removal of 4 bases from V and 2 bases from J, the junction contained 8 bases not matched to a gene. Germline lookup yields CDR1 SGHVS and CDR2 FQNEAQ. V gene TRBV7-8 combines with J gene TRBJ1-3; 7 nucleotides align to TRBD1. This TCR was recovered from a male donor with ankylosing spondylitis or in good health (not recorded which). Material for sequencing was blood, either unsorted or a sorted T cell fraction (not recorded which). This CDR3 is CASSSPHDRAGNTIYF. The CDR3 nucleotides read TGTGCCAGCAGCTCGCCCCACGACAGGGCTGGAAACACCATATATTTT.